One and the same sample provided the 23 T cell receptor beta chains below, sequenced in a study of regulatory T cells in long-lasting Graves disease. Construction of the TCR beta libraries employed iRepertoire HTBI primers in conjunction with Arm-PCR of CDR3 regions. TCRdb used MiXCR to reprocess the multiplex PCR reads, holding one entry per CDR3 protein. The sample lists some 560,000 distinct CDR3 sequences; around 16% were seen once. Time point given: newly diagnosed GD, antithyroid drugs for less than 3 months. Isolated PBMC RNA provided the starting material for the TCR library. This sample also belongs to another study, concerning T cells in Graves' hyperthyroidism and ophthalmopathy.

Sequenced material: peripheral blood mononuclear cells (PBMCs), taken at new diagnosis, from a patient treated with antithyroid drugs. The receptor source for this set is a woman between 40 and 65 years old with Graves disease.

V and J are TRBV18 and TRBJ1-2; D not certain. The ends were cut back, 3 bases at V and 8 bases at J, with 10 bases in the middle. Per germline, CDR1 KGHSH and CDR2 LQKENI. There are 12 residues in the CDR3. CDR3 bases: TGTGCCAGCTCACCGGTTAGAGAAGGCTACACCTTC. The encoded protein is CASSPVREGYTF.

Ten or more counts support this clonotype. The chain has TRBV12-3 or TRBV12-4 and TRBJ1-1; no firm D call. The CDR3 length is 13 residues. V shed 5 bases and J shed 5 bases, with 12 bases lying between them. CDR3 nucleotides: TGTGCCAGCAGTCATCACCTAGTGACTGAAGCTTTCTTT. Translated, it gives CASSHHLVTEAFF.

This clonotype occurred once. The V and J genes are TRBV7-8 and TRBJ2-1, with 10 bases lining up with TRBD2. Germline trimming cut 6 bases from V and 9 bases from J; bases unmatched to any gene: 14. This CDR3 spans 16 amino acids. Germline V gene sequence: CDR1 SGHVS, CDR2 FQNEAQ. This CDR3 reads CASRVGLAGELGEQFF. The CDR3 DNA reads as TGTGCCAGCAGGGTTGGGCTAGCGGGAGAGCTCGGTGAGCAGTTCTTC.

This clonotype was detected many times. The chain carries TRBV6-5 and TRBJ1-2, with D possibly TRBD1 on 6 matching bases. V was cut by 2 bases and J by 8 bases, with 12 bases left in between. The CDR3 loop spans 13 amino acids. Germline CDR1 and CDR2: MNHEY and SVGAGI. CDR3 protein: CASSYGTNRGYTF. CDR3 sequence (DNA): TGTGCCAGCAGTTACGGGACAAACAGAGGCTACACCTTC.

V and J are TRBV7-9 and TRBJ2-5; TRBD1 aligns across 7 bases. The CDR3 consists of 16 residues. Unmatched junction bases numbered 10, after V lost 2 bases and J lost 4 bases. CDR1 and CDR2 (germline): SEHNR, FQNEAQ (reference sequence). CDR3 sequence (DNA): TGTGCCAGCAGCTTATTTGGGACAGAGGTCGGAGAGACCCAGTACTTC. Translation: CASSLFGTEVGETQYF.

The chain couples TRBV7-9 to TRBJ2-7; D is perhaps TRBD1 or TRBD2 (5 bases each). From germline, CDR1 is SEHNR and CDR2 FQNEAQ (reference sequence). V was shortened by 6 bases and J by 6 bases, with 15 bases between the two germline ends. The CDR3 contains 13 residues. The CDR3 DNA is TGTGCCAGCAGATCCGGCGAGGGGCGCGAGCAGTACTTC. It yields the protein CASRSGEGREQYF.

There are a few counts of this clonotype. The CDR3 sequence is CASSPPLGLRITEAFF. CDR3 sequence (DNA): TGCGCCAGCAGCCCGCCTTTGGGGCTGAGGATTACTGAAGCTTTCTTT. The V call is TRBV4-1, the J call TRBJ1-1; perhaps TRBD1 as D (5 bases). Trimming shortened V by 4 bases and J by 5 bases, and 20 bases separated the two germline ends. CDR3 length: 16 amino acids. Germline V gives CDR1 MGHRA, CDR2 YSYEKL.

This clonotype has ten or more counts. V usage is TRBV27 and J usage is TRBJ1-5, with TRBD1 matching 7 bases. V was pared by 6 bases and J by 5 bases, with 10 bases of the junction left unmatched. The CDR3 extends over 15 amino acids. Looked up from germline, CDR1 is MNHEY and CDR2 is SMNVEV (reference sequence). The chain's CDR3 is CASRRDSRRDQPQHF. CDR3 in DNA: TGTGCCAGCAGGCGGGACAGTCGGAGGGATCAGCCCCAGCATTTT.

The chain links TRBV11-2 to TRBJ1-1; D unresolved. CDR3 length: 14 residues. V shed 2 bases and J shed 1 base, with 8 bases lying between them. Germline V lookup: CDR1 SGHAT, CDR2 FQNNGV. CDR3 sequence: CASSLTHPNTEAFF. The DNA of the CDR3 is TGTGCCAGCAGCTTAACACACCCGAACACTGAAGCTTTCTTT. The complete variable domain, with remaining parts taken from reference TRBV11-2 and TRBJ1-1, reads EAGVAQSPRYKIIEKRQSVAFWCNPISGHATLYWYQQILGQGPKLLIQFQNNGVVDDSQLPKDRFSAERLKGVDSTLKIQPAKLEDSAVYLCASSLTHPNTEAFFGQGTRLTVV.

This clonotype was picked up a small number of times. The junction shows a germline mismatch at one end, possibly a read error. The chain uses TRBV2 and TRBJ1-2; 9 nucleotides line up with TRBD1. Looked up from germline, CDR1 is SNHLY and CDR2 is FYNNEI. The CDR3 extends over 14 amino acids. Written as DNA, the CDR3 is TGTTCCAGCAGAGGTGGGACAGGGTTCGATGGCTACACCTTC. Protein product: CSSRGGTGFDGYTF.

The gene calls are TRBV7-9 and TRBJ2-3; no reliable D call. CDR3 length: 14 residues. The V end lost 6 bases, the J end lost 3 bases, and 13 bases lay between the germline ends. Looked up from germline, CDR1 is SEHNR and CDR2 is FQNEAQ (reference sequence). Here the CDR3 reads CASSTNPRTDTQYF. The DNA of the CDR3 is TGTGCCAGCAGTACAAACCCCCGAACAGATACGCAGTATTTT.

The J gene is TRBJ2-5, the V gene TRBV19; 10 nucleotides match TRBD1. Trimming at V came to 5 bases and at J to 4 bases, leaving 7 bases not matched to a gene. The CDR3 spans 15 residues. The germline gives CDR1 LNHDA, CDR2 SQIVND (reference sequence). The CDR3 reads CASSPETGGLETQYF. The CDR3 DNA sequence: TGTGCCAGTAGTCCAGAGACAGGGGGCCTAGAGACCCAGTACTTC. Full variable domain (rest looked up from reference TRBV19 and TRBJ2-5): DGGITQSPKYLFRKEGQNVTLSCEQNLNHDAMYWYRQDPGQGLRLIYYSQIVNDFQKGDIAEGYSVSREKKESFPLTVTSAQKNPTAFYLCASSPETGGLETQYFGPGTRLLVL.

The chain combines TRBV15 with TRBJ1-6; D gene ambiguous. Per the germline V gene, CDR1 is LNHNV and CDR2 is YYDKDF (reference sequence). The CDR3 spans 12 residues. Trimming stripped 3 bases from V and 5 bases from J, with 2 bases between. DNA of the CDR3: TGTGCCACCAGCAGGGATAATTCACCCCTCCACTTT. This translates into CATSRDNSPLHF.

This clonotype has only a few counts. V and J are TRBV7-8 and TRBJ2-2; a possible D gene is TRBD2 (5 bases). Germline V gene sequence: CDR1 SGHVS, CDR2 FQNEAQ. This CDR3 has 16 residues. Trimming left V 5 bases short and J 2 bases short, with 15 bases between. This CDR3 is CASSPTLATNTGELFF. The CDR3 DNA sequence: TGTGCCAGCAGCCCAACTCTAGCCACTAACACCGGGGAGCTGTTTTTT.

This clonotype was observed at least ten times. V usage is TRBV27 and J usage is TRBJ1-2, with D maybe TRBD1 (6 bases). V lost 6 bases to trimming and J lost 7 bases, with 24 bases between them. Germline assignment: CDR1 MNHEY and CDR2 SMNVEV (reference sequence). The CDR3 is 16 residues long. The CDR3 sequence is CASSLAVAQGVSGYTF. For the CDR3, the DNA is TGTGCCAGCAGCTTGGCCGTGGCACAGGGTGTTAGTGGCTACACCTTC.

This sequence joins TRBV4-1 and TRBJ1-5; the D is unclear. The germline V and J ends were trimmed by 0 bases and 2 bases, with 11 bases remaining between them. This CDR3 spans 16 amino acids. Germline CDR1 is MGHRA and CDR2 is YSYEKL. CDR3: CASSQEDAMGNQPQHF. The DNA of the CDR3 is TGCGCCAGCAGCCAAGAGGACGCGATGGGCAATCAGCCCCAGCATTTT.

This clonotype turned up a few times. The chain recombines TRBV12-3 or TRBV12-4 with TRBJ2-7; 15 bases map to TRBD2. V gave up 5 bases and J gave up 3 bases; unmatched junction bases: 14. The CDR3 is 19 amino acids. The CDR3 bases are TGTGCCAGCAGTCCCCCCTTACCGGGACTAGCGGGGGGTCACTACGAGCAGTACTTC. It codes for CASSPPLPGLAGGHYEQYF.

This clonotype was seen repeatedly, ten times or more. The chain couples TRBV3-1 to TRBJ1-2; 8 nucleotides match TRBD1. The CDR3 spans 16 residues. Germline CDR1 and CDR2: LGHDT and YNNKEL (reference sequence). The V and J ends lost 3 bases and 2 bases, in that order; junction bases with no gene match: 8. Written as DNA, the CDR3 is TGTGCCAGCAGCCAGGGCCGGACAGGGCTCAACTATGGCTACACCTTC. Its protein is CASSQGRTGLNYGYTF. Combining the CDR3 with reference TRBV3-1 and TRBJ1-2 gives the whole variable domain DTAVSQTPKYLVTQMGNDKSIKCEQNLGHDTMYWYKQDSKKFLKIMFSYNNKELIINETVPNRFSPKSPDKAHLNLHINSLELGDSAVYFCASSQGRTGLNYGYTFGSGTRLTVV.

The rearrangement joins TRBV7-8 to TRBJ2-1; 11 nucleotides match TRBD1. V lost 0 bases, J lost 10 bases, and 8 bases stayed unmatched. Germline V gene lookup returns CDR1 SGHVS and CDR2 FQNEAQ. The CDR3 contains 16 residues. The CDR3 is CASSLAGTGGSGEQFF. The CDR3 DNA reads TGTGCCAGCAGCTTAGCGGGGACAGGGGGTAGCGGCGAGCAGTTCTTC.

J is TRBJ2-7 and V is TRBV12-3 or TRBV12-4; 9 nucleotides align to TRBD1. The CDR3 runs 17 residues. The trim removed 1 base at V and 4 bases at J, leaving 11 bases unmatched. The CDR3 bases are TGTGCCAGCAGTTTAGTCCACGGGACAGGGTTAGGTTACGAGCAGTACTTC. It specifies CASSLVHGTGLGYEQYF.

The chain uses TRBV6-1 and TRBJ1-5, with TRBD1 identical over 7 bases. This CDR3 spans 16 amino acids. Germline-derived CDR1 and CDR2 are MNHNS and SASEGT. After removal of 2 bases from V and 4 bases from J, the junction contained 8 bases not matched to a gene. The CDR3, as DNA: TGTGCCAGCAGTGAACCCCACAGGGGAGGAAATCAGCCCCAGCATTTT. It codes for CASSEPHRGGNQPQHF.

This clonotype occurred many times. V gene TRBV12-3 or TRBV12-4 combines with J gene TRBJ1-2; D is uncertain. The CDR3 is 15 residues long. Trimming took off 5 bases at V and 1 base at J, with 14 bases between the two ends. The CDR3 sequence is CASSPPAQNNYGYTF. CDR3 in DNA: TGTGCCAGCAGTCCCCCCGCTCAGAATAACTATGGCTACACCTTC.

This clonotype was counted many times. The chain recombines TRBV12-3 or TRBV12-4 with TRBJ1-6; no clear D. The CDR3 is made up of 14 amino acids. V was clipped by 6 bases and J by 7 bases, with 13 bases between them. The CDR3 nucleotides read TGTGCCAGCAGCCTTAGGAGGATCAATTCACCCCTCCACTTT. Translating it yields CASSLRRINSPLHF.